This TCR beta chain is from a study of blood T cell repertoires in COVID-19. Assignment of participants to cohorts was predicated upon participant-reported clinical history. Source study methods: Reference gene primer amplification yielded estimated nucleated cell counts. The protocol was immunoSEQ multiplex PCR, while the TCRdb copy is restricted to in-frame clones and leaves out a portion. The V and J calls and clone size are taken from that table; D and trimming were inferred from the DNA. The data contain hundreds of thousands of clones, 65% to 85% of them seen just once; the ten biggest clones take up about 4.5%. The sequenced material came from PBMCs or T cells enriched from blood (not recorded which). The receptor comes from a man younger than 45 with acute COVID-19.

CDR3 sequence reads: CASSQEDIPTNEKLFF. CDR3 in DNA: TGTGCCAGCAGCCAAGAGGACATCCCAACTAATGAAAAACTGTTTTTT. The gene calls are TRBV3-1 (or the pseudogene TRBV3-2) and TRBJ1-4; weak D call: TRBD1 (5 bases). This CDR3 comprises 16 residues. V shed 0 bases and J shed 0 bases, with 8 bases lying between them. Germline-derived CDR1 and CDR2 are LGHDT and YNNKEL (reference sequence).